These 17 T cell receptor beta chains originate from one sample sequenced in a study of blood T cells in healthy people across ages. A J-beta primer mix and a sample-barcoded 5' primer were used in a second PCR of about 7 to 12 cycles. TCRdb reanalysed the 5' RACE reads using MiXCR and keeps one entry per CDR3 protein. In the table there are around 650,000 distinct CDR3 sequences, approximately 30% of which are singletons. Sequencing was performed on blood. The receptor source for this set is a woman of 80 years or more in good health.

This chain connects TRBV12-3 or TRBV12-4 to TRBJ2-7, with D possibly called TRBD1 or TRBD2 (5 bases each). The CDR3 is 16 residues long. Trimming shortened V by 3 bases and J by 4 bases, and 19 bases separated the two germline ends. The CDR3 sequence is CASSFRPGLGEYEQYF. The CDR3 DNA sequence: TGTGCCAGCAGTTTTAGGCCGGGGCTAGGGGAATACGAGCAGTACTTC.

J is TRBJ1-3 and V is TRBV9, with D uncertain. CDR3 length: 15 amino acids. In germline, CDR1 is SGDLS, CDR2 YYNGEE. The V end lost 0 bases, the J end lost 0 bases, and 7 bases lay between the germline ends. Here the CDR3 reads CASSVDVGSGNTIYF. As DNA, the CDR3 is TGTGCCAGCAGCGTAGACGTCGGCTCTGGAAACACCATATATTTT.

This clonotype has at least ten counts. This rearrangement joins TRBV18 to TRBJ2-7; D possibly uses TRBD1 or TRBD2 (6 bases each). Germline-derived CDR1 and CDR2 are KGHSH and LQKENI. V gave up 3 bases and J gave up 4 bases, with 13 bases separating them. The length of the CDR3 is 14 residues. The CDR3, as DNA: TGTGCCAGCTCACCGGGGGGCGGTGGTTACGAGCAGTACTTC. Translated: CASSPGGGGYEQYF.

The CDR3 DNA reads as TGTGCCAGCACCCTGACGAGCGGGGGATACTACGAGCAGTACTTC. Residues: CASTLTSGGYYEQYF. The chain joins TRBV6-2 or TRBV6-3 to TRBJ2-7, with TRBD2 matching 8 bases. Germline V CDR1 and CDR2: MNHEY, SVGEGT. J lost 3 bases, V lost 7 bases, and 11 bases had no gene match. CDR3 length: 15 residues.

The chain couples TRBV5-1 to TRBJ1-1; possible D gene TRBD1, 6 bases. Germline CDR1 and CDR2: SGHRS and YFSETQ. V was clipped by 4 bases and J by 5 bases, with 21 bases between them. This CDR3 is 16 amino acids long. The chain's CDR3 is CASSPQDSVIVTEAFF. CDR3 DNA: TGCGCCAGCAGCCCCCAGGACAGCGTTATTGTGACTGAAGCTTTCTTT.

The J gene is TRBJ2-1, the V gene TRBV7-9; possible D gene TRBD2, 6 bases. Germline V CDR1 and CDR2: SEHNR, FQNEAQ (reference sequence). CDR3 size: 14 residues. The V end lost 5 bases, the J end lost 9 bases, and 17 bases lay between the germline ends. The CDR3 sequence: CASSTGTVGGEQFF. CDR3 nucleotide sequence: TGTGCCAGCAGCACTGGGACCGTGGGGGGTGAGCAGTTCTTC. The whole variable domain, filled in from reference TRBV7-9 and TRBJ2-1, reads DTGVSQNPRHKITKRGQNVTFRCDPISEHNRLYWYRQTLGQGPEFLTYFQNEAQLEKSRLLSDRFSAERPKGSFSTLEIQRTEQGDSAMYLCASSTGTVGGEQFFGPGTRLTVL.

The chain links TRBV3-1 to TRBJ1-1, with 9 positions matching TRBD1. The length of the CDR3 is 17 residues. Germline values: CDR1 LGHDT, CDR2 YNNKEL (reference sequence). Losses at the gene ends were 3 bases for V and 1 base for J; bases not matched to a gene: 9. The DNA for the CDR3 is TGTGCCAGCAGCCAGTCGGACAGGGGTCGGGGGAACACTGAAGCTTTCTTT. Protein sequence: CASSQSDRGRGNTEAFF.

The chain joins TRBV5-1 to TRBJ1-1, with 7 bases matching TRBD1. Germline V gives CDR1 SGHRS, CDR2 YFSETQ. CDR3 length: 16 amino acids. Trimming cost V 1 base and J 1 base; bases outside gene matches: 7. CDR3 bases: TGCGCCAGCAGCTTGAGGCAGGGGGGGTCGAACACTGAAGCTTTCTTT. It translates to CASSLRQGGSNTEAFF.

This chain connects TRBV28 to TRBJ2-1; 11 bases agree with TRBD1. CDR1 MDHEN and CDR2 SYDVKM come from the germline V gene. V lost 3 bases, J lost 5 bases, and 3 bases stayed unmatched. This CDR3 has 15 amino acids. Here the CDR3 reads CASSFRDRGNNEQFF. The CDR3 nucleotides read TGTGCCAGCAGTTTCCGGGACAGGGGGAACAATGAGCAGTTCTTC. Combining the CDR3 with reference TRBV28 and TRBJ2-1 gives the whole variable domain DVKVTQSSRYLVKRTGEKVFLECVQDMDHENMFWYRQDPGLGLRLIYFSYDVKMKEKGDIPEGYSVSREKKERFSLILESASTNQTSMYLCASSFRDRGNNEQFFGPGTRLTVL.

This clonotype has only a few counts. J is TRBJ2-7 and V is TRBV6-5; 12 bases are a match to TRBD1. Germline CDR1 is MNHEY and CDR2 is SVGAGI. The CDR3 extends over 16 amino acids. V was clipped by 4 bases and J by 7 bases; unmatched bases: 11. CDR3 protein: CASSFLGQGASNEQYF. The CDR3 region has the DNA TGTGCCAGCAGTTTTTTGGGACAGGGGGCTAGCAATGAGCAGTACTTC.

This clonotype has a count of ten or more. The rearrangement uses TRBV5-1 and TRBJ2-1; D is unresolved. Per the germline V gene, CDR1 is SGHRS and CDR2 is YFSETQ. The CDR3 extends over 14 amino acids. V dropped 0 bases and J dropped 4 bases, with 8 bases sitting between them. The DNA for the CDR3 is TGCGCCAGCAGCTTGGCCTCGCGGTACAATGAGCAGTTCTTC. It codes for CASSLASRYNEQFF.

The chain joins TRBV20-1 to TRBJ1-1, with D possibly matching TRBD1 (5 bases). This CDR3 has 14 residues. Deletions cut 1 base from V and 11 bases from J, with 20 bases between. CDR1 and CDR2 (germline): DFQATT, SNEGSKA (reference sequence). CDR3 sequence reads: CSARVVGGWSDAFF. The CDR3 DNA sequence: TGCAGTGCTAGAGTTGTGGGGGGTTGGTCCGATGCTTTCTTT.

This clonotype was counted many times. The chain has TRBV29-1 and TRBJ1-4, with unresolved D. Germline-derived CDR1 and CDR2 are SQVTM and ANQGSEA. The V end lost 7 bases, the J end lost 0 bases, and 9 bases lay between the germline ends. The CDR3 runs 13 residues. CDR3 amino acids: CSAGFSTNEKLFF. The CDR3 nucleotides read TGCAGCGCGGGGTTTTCAACTAATGAAAAACTGTTTTTT.

With regard to this clonotype: This may arise from a read error, as a much more abundant clone is one base away. The rearrangement uses TRBV6-1 and TRBJ2-7, with TRBD2 identical over 7 bases. Germline assignment: CDR1 MNHNS and CDR2 SASEGT. The CDR3 consists of 14 residues. V shed 6 bases and J 7 bases; nucleotides not matched to a gene: 12. CDR3 DNA: TGTGCCAGCAGAGAGGGACTACGCTTCAATGAGCAGTACTTC. Residues: CASREGLRFNEQYF.

This clonotype has at least ten counts. The chain has TRBV11-2 and TRBJ2-7; D is ambiguous. Germline V gene lookup returns CDR1 SGHAT and CDR2 FQNNGV. The CDR3 is made up of 16 amino acids. Trimming stripped 3 bases from V and 1 base from J, with 16 bases between. CDR3 coding DNA: TGTGCCAGCAGCTTTCATCCCACTCCTGTTTCCTACGAGCAGTACTTC. It codes for CASSFHPTPVSYEQYF. Full variable domain (missing parts from reference TRBV11-2 and TRBJ2-7): EAGVAQSPRYKIIEKRQSVAFWCNPISGHATLYWYQQILGQGPKLLIQFQNNGVVDDSQLPKDRFSAERLKGVDSTLKIQPAKLEDSAVYLCASSFHPTPVSYEQYFGPGTRLTVT.

This clonotype was seen repeatedly, ten times or more. The rearrangement joins TRBV27 to TRBJ2-1, with 12 nucleotides matching TRBD2. There are 15 residues in the CDR3. Per the germline V gene, CDR1 is MNHEY and CDR2 is SMNVEV (reference sequence). J lost 9 bases, V lost 4 bases, and 7 bases had no gene match. The CDR3 sequence is CASSSSGGALGEQFF. The CDR3, as DNA: TGTGCCAGCAGTTCTAGCGGGGGGGCCCTCGGTGAGCAGTTCTTC.

As concerns this clonotype: Since a much larger clone is just one base distant, this may be a read error. The chain uses TRBV29-1 and TRBJ2-7; tentative D call: TRBD1 (6 bases). Germline-derived CDR1 and CDR2 are SQVTM and ANQGSEA. The CDR3 sequence is 15 residues long. The ends were cut back, 6 bases at V and 3 bases at J, with 21 bases in the middle. The chain's CDR3 is CSVEGSGQIRYEQYF. The CDR3 nucleotides read TGCAGCGTAGAGGGTTCCGGACAGATACGCTACGAGCAGTACTTC.